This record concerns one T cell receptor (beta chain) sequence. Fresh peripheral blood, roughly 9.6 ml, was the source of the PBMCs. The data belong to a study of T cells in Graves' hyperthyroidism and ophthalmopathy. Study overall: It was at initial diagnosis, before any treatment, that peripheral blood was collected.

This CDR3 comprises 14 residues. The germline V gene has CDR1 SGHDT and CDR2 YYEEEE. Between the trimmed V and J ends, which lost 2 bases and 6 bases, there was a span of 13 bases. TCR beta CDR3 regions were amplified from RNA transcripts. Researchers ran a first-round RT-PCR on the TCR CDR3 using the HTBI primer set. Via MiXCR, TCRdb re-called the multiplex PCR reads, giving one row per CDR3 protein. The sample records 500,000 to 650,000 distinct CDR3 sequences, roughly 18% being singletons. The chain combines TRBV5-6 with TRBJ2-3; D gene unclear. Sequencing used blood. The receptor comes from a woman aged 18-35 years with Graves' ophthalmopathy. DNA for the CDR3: TGTGCCAGCAGCTTAGGAAGTTTATCGGATACGCAGTATTTT. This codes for CASSLGSLSDTQYF. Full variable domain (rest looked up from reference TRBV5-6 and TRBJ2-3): DAGVTQSPTHLIKTRGQQVTLRCSPKSGHDTVSWYQQALGQGPQFIFQYYEEEERQRGNFPDRFSGHQFPNYSSELNVNALLLGDSALYLCASSLGSLSDTQYFGPGTRLTVL.